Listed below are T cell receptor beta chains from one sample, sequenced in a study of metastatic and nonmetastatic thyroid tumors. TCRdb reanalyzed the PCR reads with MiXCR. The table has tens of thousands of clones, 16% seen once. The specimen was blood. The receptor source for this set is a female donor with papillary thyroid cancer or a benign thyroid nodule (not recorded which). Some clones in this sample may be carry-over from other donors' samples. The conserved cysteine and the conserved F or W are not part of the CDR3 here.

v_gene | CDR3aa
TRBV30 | AWSWGDNTEAF
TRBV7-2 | ASSLFGSGTTRPQH
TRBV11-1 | ASSGATGGEQY
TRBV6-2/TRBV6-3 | ASSCTIYEKY
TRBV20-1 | SARPGTSFHEEY
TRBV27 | ASSGGNYGQT
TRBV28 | ASSSGSLEQY
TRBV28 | ASRPPTSGTYEQY
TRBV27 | ASSDRSREKLF
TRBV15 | ATSSPGGHHNEQF
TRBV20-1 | SAMTGDNQPQH